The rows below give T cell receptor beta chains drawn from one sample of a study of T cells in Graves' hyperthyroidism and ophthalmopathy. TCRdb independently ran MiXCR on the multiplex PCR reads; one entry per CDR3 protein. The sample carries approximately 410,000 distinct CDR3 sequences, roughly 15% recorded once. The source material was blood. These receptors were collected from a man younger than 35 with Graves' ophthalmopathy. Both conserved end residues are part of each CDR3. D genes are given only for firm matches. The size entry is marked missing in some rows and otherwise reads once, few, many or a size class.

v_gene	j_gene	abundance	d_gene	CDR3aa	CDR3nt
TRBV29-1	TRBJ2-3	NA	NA	CSVELTDTQYF	TGCAGCGTGGAGCTCACAGATACGCAGTATTTT
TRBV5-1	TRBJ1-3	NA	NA	CASSLEGGSLNSGNTIYF	TGCGCCAGCAGCTTGGAAGGGGGTTCACTCAACTCTGGAAACACCATATATTTT
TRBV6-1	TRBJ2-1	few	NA	CASSLGGHYNEQFF	TGTGCCAGCAGTTTGGGCGGGCATTACAATGAGCAGTTCTTC
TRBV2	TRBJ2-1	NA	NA	CASSKGLRDSCNEQFF	TGTGCCAGCAGTAAGGGGCTCCGCGACTCCTGCAATGAGCAGTTCTTC
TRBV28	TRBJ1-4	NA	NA	CASREQRRKLFF	TGTGCCAGCAGGGAACAGCGGCGAAAACTGTTTTTT
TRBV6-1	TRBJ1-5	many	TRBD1	CASSEGGQGGQPQHF	TGTGCCAGCAGTGAAGGGGGACAGGGCGGTCAGCCCCAGCATTTT
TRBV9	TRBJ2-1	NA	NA	CASSVAGNEQFF	TGTGCCAGCAGCGTAGCGGGAAATGAGCAGTTCTTC
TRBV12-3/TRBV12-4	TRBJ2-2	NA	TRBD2	CASRWGGGGGTGELFF	TGTGCCAGCAGGTGGGGGGGGGGGGGAGGCACCGGGGAGCTGTTTTTT
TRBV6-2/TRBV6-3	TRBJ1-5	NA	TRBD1	CASSSMGQGYQPQHF	TGTGCCAGCAGTAGTATGGGACAGGGGTATCAGCCCCAGCATTTT
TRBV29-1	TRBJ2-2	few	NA	CSVDRAQTGELFF	TGCAGCGTTGACCGGGCCCAAACCGGGGAGCTGTTTTTT
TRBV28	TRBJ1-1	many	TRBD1	CASRRTGRTEAFF	TGTGCCAGCAGAAGGACAGGGAGGACTGAAGCTTTCTTT
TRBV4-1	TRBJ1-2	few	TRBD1	CASSPDRASPNYGYTF	TGCGCCAGCAGTCCGGACAGGGCCAGCCCTAATTATGGCTACACCTTC
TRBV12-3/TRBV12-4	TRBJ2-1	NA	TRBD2	CASSYGGEITEQFF	TGTGCCAGCAGTTATGGGGGGGAAATAACTGAGCAGTTCTTC
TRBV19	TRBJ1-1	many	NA	CASSIGPQMQNTEAFF	TGTGCCAGTAGTATAGGACCTCAGATGCAGAACACTGAAGCTTTCTTT
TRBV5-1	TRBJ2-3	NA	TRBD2	CASMTSGRTDTQYF	TGCGCCAGCATGACTAGCGGCAGAACAGATACGCAGTATTTT
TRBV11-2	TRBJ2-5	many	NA	CASSAAGTASRGYF	TGTGCCAGCAGCGCCGCCGGGACTGCTTCTCGTGGGTACTTC